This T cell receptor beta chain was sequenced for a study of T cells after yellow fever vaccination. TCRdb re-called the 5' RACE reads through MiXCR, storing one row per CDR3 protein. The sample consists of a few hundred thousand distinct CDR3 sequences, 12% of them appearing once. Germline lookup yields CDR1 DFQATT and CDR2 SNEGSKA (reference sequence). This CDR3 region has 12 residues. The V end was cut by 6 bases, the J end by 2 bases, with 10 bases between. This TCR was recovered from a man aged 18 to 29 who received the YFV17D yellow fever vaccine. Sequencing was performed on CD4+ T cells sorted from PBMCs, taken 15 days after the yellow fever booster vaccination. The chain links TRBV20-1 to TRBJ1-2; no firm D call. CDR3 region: CSAMTGNYGYTF. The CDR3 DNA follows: TGCAGTGCCATGACGGGGAACTATGGCTACACCTTC.